A selection of T cell receptor beta chains follows, all from one sample in a study of cytomegalovirus exposure and HLA in healthy donors. Libraries were prepared by immunoSEQ multiplex PCR; TCRdb keeps only in-frame clonotypes and omits some of them. The sample shows under 110,000 clones, approximately 70% of them seen only once. Specimen: PBMCs. All receptors come from a boy between 10 and 17 years old in good health and CMV-seronegative. CDR3s include the opening cysteine and the closing phenylalanine or tryptophan. Each record gives: J gene, V gene, CDR3 length, D gene, clone size, CDR3 DNA, CDR3 protein. A D gene is named only where the DNA matches it firmly. Some rows mark clone size as missing; the rest say once, few, many or name a class of expanded clone.

J gene: TRBJ2-1
V gene: TRBV5-1
CDR3 length: 14
D gene: -
clone size: -
CDR3 DNA: TGCGCCAGCAGCTTGGGGGCACAAAACAATGAGCAGTTCTTC
CDR3 protein: CASSLGAQNNEQFF

J gene: TRBJ2-5
V gene: TRBV2
CDR3 length: 15
D gene: TRBD2
clone size: -
CDR3 DNA: TGTGCCAGCAGTGATCAAGCGGGGGTACAAGAGACCCAGTACTTC
CDR3 protein: CASSDQAGVQETQYF

J gene: TRBJ2-7
V gene: TRBV15
CDR3 length: 14
D gene: -
clone size: -
CDR3 DNA: TGTGCCACCACCCCCCAGGGCGAGTTTATCGAGCAGTACTTC
CDR3 protein: CATTPQGEFIEQYF

J gene: TRBJ1-1
V gene: TRBV28
CDR3 length: 15
D gene: TRBD1
clone size: once
CDR3 DNA: TGTGCCAGCAGTTTCGTAACAGGGGGCCTTACTGAAGCTTTCTTT
CDR3 protein: CASSFVTGGLTEAFF

J gene: TRBJ2-7
V gene: TRBV6-5
CDR3 length: 14
D gene: -
clone size: -
CDR3 DNA: TGTGCCAGCAGTTACTCAGGGGCCGGATACGAGCAGTACTTC
CDR3 protein: CASSYSGAGYEQYF

J gene: TRBJ1-6
V gene: TRBV30
CDR3 length: 13
D gene: -
clone size: -
CDR3 DNA: TGTGCCTGGAGGCCAGGGCGTAATTCACCCCTCCACTTT
CDR3 protein: CAWRPGRNSPLHF

J gene: TRBJ1-1
V gene: TRBV18
CDR3 length: 14
D gene: -
clone size: -
CDR3 DNA: TGTGCCAGCTCACCACCCTCGGACAGACCCAAAGCTTTCTTT
CDR3 protein: CASSPPSDRPKAFF

J gene: TRBJ2-3
V gene: TRBV7-9
CDR3 length: 16
D gene: TRBD2
clone size: -
CDR3 DNA: TGTGCCAGCAGCTGGACTAGCGGGGGGGTCAGGGATACGCAGTATTTT
CDR3 protein: CASSWTSGGVRDTQYF

J gene: TRBJ1-2
V gene: TRBV6-1
CDR3 length: 17
D gene: -
clone size: -
CDR3 DNA: TGTGCCAGCAGTGAAGTGAGAGGAAGAGCCGGGAGGTATGGCTACACCTTC
CDR3 protein: CASSEVRGRAGRYGYTF

J gene: TRBJ2-5
V gene: TRBV5-6
CDR3 length: 13
D gene: -
clone size: -
CDR3 DNA: TGTGCCAGCAGACTAGAGGGCCAAGAGACCCAGTACTTC
CDR3 protein: CASRLEGQETQYF

J gene: TRBJ1-2
V gene: TRBV21-1
CDR3 length: 15
D gene: -
clone size: few
CDR3 DNA: TGTGCCAGCAGCAAAGCACCAGTTCCTAACTATGGCTACACCTTC
CDR3 protein: CASSKAPVPNYGYTF

J gene: TRBJ2-5
V gene: TRBV9
CDR3 length: 16
D gene: TRBD2
clone size: -
CDR3 DNA: TGTGCCAGCAGCGCTTCTAGCGGGGGGGCGACTCAGACCCAGTACTTC
CDR3 protein: CASSASSGGATQTQYF

J gene: TRBJ2-5
V gene: TRBV11-2
CDR3 length: 16
D gene: -
clone size: few
CDR3 DNA: TGTGCCAGCAGCTTATTGGTAGCGCGAAAGCAAGAGACCCAGTACTTC
CDR3 protein: CASSLLVARKQETQYF

J gene: TRBJ1-1
V gene: TRBV7-3
CDR3 length: 15
D gene: TRBD1
clone size: once
CDR3 DNA: TGTGCCAGCAGCCCTTCTCCAGGGGGCGTCACTGAAGCTTTCTTT
CDR3 protein: CASSPSPGGVTEAFF

J gene: TRBJ2-7
V gene: TRBV5-4
CDR3 length: 13
D gene: -
clone size: few
CDR3 DNA: TGTGCCAGCAGCTTAGAGCAAACCCGCGAGCAGTACTTC
CDR3 protein: CASSLEQTREQYF

J gene: TRBJ2-5
V gene: TRBV28
CDR3 length: 14
D gene: TRBD1
clone size: few
CDR3 DNA: TGTGCCAGCAGTCCAGGGGGAGTTGGGGAGACCCAGTACTTC
CDR3 protein: CASSPGGVGETQYF

J gene: TRBJ2-7
V gene: TRBV4-2
CDR3 length: 14
D gene: -
clone size: -
CDR3 DNA: TGTGCCAGCAGCCAAACCCCAGTGGTTTACGAGCAGTACTTC
CDR3 protein: CASSQTPVVYEQYF

J gene: TRBJ2-7
V gene: TRBV7-8
CDR3 length: 13
D gene: -
clone size: -
CDR3 DNA: TGTGCCAGCAGCTTAGGTATCGGCTACGAGCAGTACTTC
CDR3 protein: CASSLGIGYEQYF

J gene: TRBJ2-3
V gene: TRBV2
CDR3 length: 14
D gene: TRBD1
clone size: -
CDR3 DNA: TGTGCCAGCAGCGCTAACAGGGGGACAGATACGCAGTATTTT
CDR3 protein: CASSANRGTDTQYF

J gene: TRBJ2-1
V gene: TRBV29-1
CDR3 length: 13
D gene: -
clone size: -
CDR3 DNA: TGCAGCGTTGAAGAGGGCTTTAACAATGAGCAGTTCTTC
CDR3 protein: CSVEEGFNNEQFF

J gene: TRBJ1-5
V gene: TRBV7-8
CDR3 length: 14
D gene: -
clone size: -
CDR3 DNA: TGTGCCAGCAGCTTAGGCCAGATCAATCAGCCCCAGCATTTT
CDR3 protein: CASSLGQINQPQHF

J gene: TRBJ2-3
V gene: TRBV15
CDR3 length: 16
D gene: -
clone size: few
CDR3 DNA: TGTGCCACCAGCAGAGATTCGGCGGCTAGCACAGATACGCAGTATTTT
CDR3 protein: CATSRDSAASTDTQYF

J gene: TRBJ2-1
V gene: TRBV30
CDR3 length: 15
D gene: TRBD2
clone size: once
CDR3 DNA: TGTGCCTGGAGAGGGAGACTAGCGGGATCGGAGGAGCAGTTCTTC
CDR3 protein: CAWRGRLAGSEEQFF

J gene: TRBJ1-1
V gene: TRBV7-2
CDR3 length: 14
D gene: -
clone size: few
CDR3 DNA: TGTGCCAGCAGCTTAAACGGTCAGGGCTATGAAGCTTTCTTT
CDR3 protein: CASSLNGQGYEAFF

J gene: TRBJ2-1
V gene: TRBV10-3
CDR3 length: 14
D gene: -
clone size: few
CDR3 DNA: TGTGCCATCAGTGCATCGACAGAGTACAATGAGCAGTTCTTC
CDR3 protein: CAISASTEYNEQFF

J gene: TRBJ2-7
V gene: TRBV5-1
CDR3 length: 16
D gene: TRBD2
clone size: few
CDR3 DNA: TGCGCCAGCAGCTTGCCCCGCAGCGGGGGCATGGCCGAGCAGTACTTC
CDR3 protein: CASSLPRSGGMAEQYF